Below, 24 T cell receptor beta chains from the same sample are listed, as sequenced in a study of T-cell reconstitution after alpha-beta-depleted transplantation in children. A TCRbeta library incorporating unique molecular identifiers was prepared. TCRdb re-called the PCR reads through MiXCR, storing one row per CDR3 protein. The data show approximately 240,000 distinct CDR3 sequences, 9.7% seen once. The source was PBMCs from the stem cell graft donor, collected from the stem cell graft. The receptors come from a human donor who donated a stem cell graft to a child with SCID.

Many counts were recorded for this clonotype. The genes are TRBV7-8 and TRBJ2-1; no firm D call. The CDR3 has 15 amino acids. The V end lost 6 bases, the J end lost 2 bases, and 14 bases lay between the germline ends. The V gene's germline CDR1 is SGHVS and CDR2 FQNEAQ. The CDR3, as DNA: TGTGCCAGCAGAACCGGCCCGCGCACCTACAATGAGCAGTTCTTC. Encoded protein: CASRTGPRTYNEQFF.

This chain joins TRBV2 and TRBJ1-2; D uncertain. V lost 6 bases to trimming and J lost 4 bases, with 15 bases between them. CDR1 is SNHLY and CDR2 is FYNNEI in the germline V gene. CDR3 length: 14 amino acids. This CDR3 reads CASRDQTTSYGYTF. The CDR3 DNA sequence: TGTGCCAGCAGAGACCAGACTACCTCCTATGGCTACACCTTC.

This clonotype was found a few times. The rearrangement uses TRBV4-1 and TRBJ2-5; 7 positions match TRBD1. V trimming: 2 bases; J trimming: 3 bases; junction bases outside the gene matches: 18. Germline CDR1 and CDR2: MGHRA and YSYEKL. The CDR3 extends over 19 amino acids. The CDR3 loop reads CASSQYFLGAYRGEETQYF. The CDR3 DNA reads TGCGCCAGCAGCCAATATTTTCTAGGGGCTTACAGGGGAGAAGAGACCCAGTACTTC.

This clonotype was seen repeatedly, ten times or more. This sequence joins TRBV6-2 or TRBV6-3 and TRBJ2-7; the D gene could be TRBD1 or TRBD2 (5 bases each). This CDR3 contains 15 residues. Germline CDR1 and CDR2: MNHEY and SVGEGT. Trimming cost V 2 bases and J 0 bases, with 11 bases left between them. DNA of the CDR3: TGTGCCAGCAGTTACCCCCATGGGGGCTCCTACGAGCAGTACTTC. Its protein is CASSYPHGGSYEQYF.

This clonotype occurred many times. The J gene is TRBJ2-2, the V gene TRBV6-2 or TRBV6-3; maybe TRBD1 (5 bases). This CDR3 contains 14 residues. Germline V lookup: CDR1 MNHEY, CDR2 SVGEGT. The V gene lost 6 bases and the J gene lost 5 bases, with 13 bases spanning the gap. In DNA, the CDR3 is TGTGCCAGCAGGGCCCCTGACAGTACCGGGGAGCTGTTTTTT. It is translated as CASRAPDSTGELFF.

This clonotype showed up many times. This chain uses TRBV5-6 with TRBJ2-3; the D is unclear. CDR1 and CDR2 (germline): SGHDT, YYEEEE. Trimming took off 0 bases at V and 2 bases at J, with 7 bases between the two ends. The CDR3 covers 14 residues. CDR3 nucleotides: TGTGCCAGCAGCTTGGTACCACCCACAGATACGCAGTATTTT. Translation: CASSLVPPTDTQYF.

This clonotype came up many times. The V gene is TRBV29-1, the J gene TRBJ2-1, with D unresolved. CDR3 length equals 13 residues. Trimming left V 2 bases short and J 4 bases short, with 9 bases between. Germline V gene data show CDR1 as SQVTM and CDR2 as ANQGSEA. The CDR3, as DNA: TGCAGCGTTGAAATTCTAGTTTACAATGAGCAGTTCTTC. This gives the protein CSVEILVYNEQFF.

This clonotype appeared many times. The chain's CDR3 is CATSRDLGARGTEAFF. The CDR3 nucleotides are TGTGCCACCAGCAGAGATCTGGGGGCCCGCGGCACTGAAGCTTTCTTT. The chain is built from TRBV15 and TRBJ1-1; D possibly corresponds to TRBD1 (6 bases). This CDR3 is 16 amino acids long. CDR1 and CDR2 from the germline V gene are LNHNV and YYDKDF (reference sequence). The ends were cut back, 0 bases at V and 4 bases at J, with 15 bases in the middle.

This clonotype was picked up many times. The J gene is TRBJ1-1, the V gene TRBV5-1; no reliable D call. The CDR3 loop spans 14 amino acids. V dropped 0 bases and J dropped 1 base, with 7 bases sitting between them. Germline-derived CDR1 and CDR2 are SGHRS and YFSETQ. The CDR3 region has the DNA TGCGCCAGCAGCTTGGGGCGGCAGAACACTGAAGCTTTCTTT. Translating it yields CASSLGRQNTEAFF.

This clonotype was picked up many times. V gene TRBV5-1 combines with J gene TRBJ2-3, with TRBD2 matching over 10 bases. CDR1 SGHRS and CDR2 YFSETQ come from the germline V gene. The CDR3 runs to 15 residues. The V gene end was trimmed by 2 bases and the J gene end by 10 bases; junction bases not matched to a gene: 10. The CDR3 DNA reads TGCGCCAGCAGCTTTCTAGCGGGGGCCAAACAAGCGCAGTATTTT. Amino acid sequence: CASSFLAGAKQAQYF.

This clonotype was observed many times. The V call is TRBV11-2, the J call TRBJ1-5; D is ambiguous. Trimming shortened V by 4 bases and J by 8 bases, and 9 bases separated the two germline ends. This CDR3 has 12 residues. CDR1 SGHAT and CDR2 FQNNGV come from the germline V gene. CDR3: CASSSHREPQHF. CDR3 nucleotide sequence: TGTGCCAGCAGCTCTCACCGGGAGCCCCAGCATTTT.

This clonotype was seen only a few times. V usage is TRBV7-6 and J usage is TRBJ1-4; D is perhaps TRBD1 (6 bases). Germline values: CDR1 SGHVS, CDR2 FNYEAQ. The V end was cut by 5 bases, the J end by 5 bases, with 21 bases between. This CDR3 has 17 amino acids. The DNA for the CDR3 is TGTGCCAGCAGCCGAATGATACCAGGACAGTTCAATGAAAAACTGTTTTTT. As protein: CASSRMIPGQFNEKLFF.

This clonotype was seen many times. The chain recombines TRBV9 with TRBJ2-3; D not resolved. V was cut by 0 bases and J by 9 bases, with 11 bases left in between. This CDR3 is built from 13 residues. CDR1 and CDR2 (germline): SGDLS, YYNGEE. This chain's CDR3 is CASSVVLGDTQYF. DNA of the CDR3: TGTGCCAGCAGCGTAGTTCTCGGAGACACGCAGTATTTT.

At least ten counts were recorded for this clonotype. The chain employs TRBV12-3 or TRBV12-4 and TRBJ2-2, with a weak D call TRBD1 (5 bases). The V and J ends lost 3 bases and 6 bases respectively, with 8 bases between them. The CDR3 spans 13 residues. CDR3 sequence reads: CASSFQGPGELFF. The CDR3 bases are TGTGCCAGCAGTTTTCAGGGTCCCGGGGAGCTGTTTTTT.

This clonotype was picked up many times. The chain joins TRBV5-1 to TRBJ1-6; unclear D gene. Trimming took off 1 base at V and 0 bases at J, with 8 bases between the two ends. The CDR3 runs to 16 residues. The germline gives CDR1 SGHRS, CDR2 YFSETQ. The CDR3 nucleotides read TGCGCCAGCAGCTTGACCGGGAGCTCCTATAATTCACCCCTCCACTTT. Amino acids: CASSLTGSSYNSPLHF.

This clonotype was recorded at least ten times. This chain joins TRBV5-1 and TRBJ1-5; TRBD1 is a possible D gene (5 bases). The CDR3 is 14 residues long. V lost 0 bases and J 3 bases, leaving 7 bases between the germline ends. Germline CDR1 and CDR2: SGHRS and YFSETQ. The CDR3 spells CASSLEGYNQPQHF. The CDR3 DNA reads as TGCGCCAGCAGCTTGGAGGGGTACAATCAGCCCCAGCATTTT.

This clonotype was detected many times. The gene calls are TRBV10-3 and TRBJ2-7; perhaps TRBD1 as D (6 bases). This CDR3 contains 14 residues. Germline-derived CDR1 and CDR2 are ENHRY and SYGVKD. Trimming shortened V by 6 bases and J by 2 bases, and 14 bases separated the two germline ends. CDR3 DNA: TGTGCCATCAGCGACCTAACAGGGACCTACGAGCAGTACTTC. This encodes CAISDLTGTYEQYF.

This clonotype was seen many times. The V gene is TRBV7-2, the J gene TRBJ2-7; 8 positions match TRBD2. The V and J ends lost 4 bases and 6 bases, in that order; junction bases with no gene match: 11. Germline CDR1 reads SGHTA; CDR2 reads FQGNSA. The CDR3 is 15 residues long. CDR3 protein: CASSSVAGLGVEQYF. The CDR3 nucleotides are TGTGCCAGCAGCTCTGTAGCGGGGTTGGGGGTCGAGCAGTACTTC.

This clonotype was found many times. The gene calls are TRBV20-1 and TRBJ2-2; 8 bases map to TRBD2. Trimming cost V 3 bases and J 1 base; bases outside gene matches: 1. Germline V CDR1 and CDR2: DFQATT, SNEGSKA (reference sequence). CDR3 length: 14 residues. For the CDR3, the DNA is TGCAGTGCTAGCAGCGGGGGGAACACCGGGGAGCTGTTTTTT. Amino acids: CSASSGGNTGELFF.

At least ten counts were recorded for this clonotype. CDR3 DNA: TGTGCCAGCAGTTTAGACGACAGGGGATCGGGCGGGGAGCTGTTTTTT. It encodes CASSLDDRGSGGELFF. This chain connects TRBV12-3 or TRBV12-4 to TRBJ2-2; 8 positions agree with TRBD1. Trimming took 1 base from V and 7 from J; bases not matched to a gene: 8. This CDR3 region has 16 residues.

This clonotype was seen ten or more times. The chain couples TRBV4-1 to TRBJ2-1; D is possibly TRBD1 (6 bases). Germline V gene data show CDR1 as MGHRA and CDR2 as YSYEKL. V lost 3 bases and J 5 bases, leaving 17 bases between the germline ends. There are 16 residues in the CDR3. The CDR3 DNA reads TGCGCCAGCAGCCACGGCCAGGGGAGTTTCCACAATGAGCAGTTCTTC. Translation gives CASSHGQGSFHNEQFF.

The chain combines TRBV7-3 with TRBJ2-1; D perhaps matches TRBD2 (5 bases). Trimming took off 1 base at V and 6 bases at J, with 13 bases between the two ends. CDR1 SGHTA and CDR2 FQGTGA come from the germline V gene. The CDR3 consists of 15 residues. CDR3 DNA: TGTGCCAGCAGCTTAAGTGGGAGCCGCCCCAATGAGCAGTTCTTC. Translated, it gives CASSLSGSRPNEQFF.

In this sample, this clonotype turned up many times. The rearrangement joins TRBV20-1 to TRBJ1-5; no definite D call. The germline V gene encodes CDR1 DFQATT and CDR2 SNEGSKA (reference sequence). The CDR3 consists of 14 residues. Trimming left V 6 bases short and J 2 bases short, with 14 bases between. CDR3 residues: CSARSGFGNQPQHF. The CDR3 region has the DNA TGCAGTGCCAGGTCGGGGTTTGGCAATCAGCCCCAGCATTTT.

This clonotype was recorded only once. The V and J genes are TRBV19 and TRBJ1-4; 7 bases agree with TRBD1. CDR1 is LNHDA and CDR2 is SQIVND in the germline V gene (reference sequence). The CDR3 extends over 17 amino acids. J lost 0 bases, V lost 5 bases, and 9 bases had no gene match. CDR3 coding DNA: TGTGCCAGTAGTCCCCTGGACAGGTTAGCAACTAATGAAAAACTGTTTTTT. This gives the protein CASSPLDRLATNEKLFF. Full variable domain (missing parts from reference TRBV19 and TRBJ1-4): DGGITQSPKYLFRKEGQNVTLSCEQNLNHDAMYWYRQDPGQGLRLIYYSQIVNDFQKGDIAEGYSVSREKKESFPLTVTSAQKNPTAFYLCASSPLDRLATNEKLFFGSGTQLSVL.